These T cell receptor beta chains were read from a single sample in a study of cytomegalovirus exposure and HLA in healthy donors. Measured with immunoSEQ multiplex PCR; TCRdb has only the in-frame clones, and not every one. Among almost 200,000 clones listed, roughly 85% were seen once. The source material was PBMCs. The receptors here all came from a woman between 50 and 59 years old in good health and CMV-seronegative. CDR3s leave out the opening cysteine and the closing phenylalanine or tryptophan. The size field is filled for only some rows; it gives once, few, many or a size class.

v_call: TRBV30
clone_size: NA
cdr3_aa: AWSDRQGHVNEQF

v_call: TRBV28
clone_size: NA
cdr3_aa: ASTPRTVSGNTIY

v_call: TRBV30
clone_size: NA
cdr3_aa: AWSVGGGSEQY

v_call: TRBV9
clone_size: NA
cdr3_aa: ASSVDRSYGYT

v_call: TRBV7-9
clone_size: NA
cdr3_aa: ASSSTGDPQPQH

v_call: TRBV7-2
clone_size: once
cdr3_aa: ASSGGLAGGQNEQF

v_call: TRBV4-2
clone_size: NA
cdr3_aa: ASSQEPAGGTDTQY

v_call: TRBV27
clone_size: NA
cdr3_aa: ASSLSSSFVSEQY

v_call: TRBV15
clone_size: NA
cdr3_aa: ATSREGQVGQPQH

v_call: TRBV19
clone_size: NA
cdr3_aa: ASSLGSSGIYNEQF

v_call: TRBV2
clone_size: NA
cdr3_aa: ASMASGRFTGELF